The clone carrying this T cell receptor (beta chain) occurred a few times. Its antigen is not known. Time point denoted: persistent/refractory GD, antithyroid drugs over 5 years with positive TRAb. TCR sequences were obtained from RNA taken from PBMCs. Blood from the periphery, 8.5 to 9 milliliters in all, was drawn into EDTA tubes. This CDR3 region has 15 residues. Germline loops: CDR1 MNHNS, CDR2 SASEGT. Trimming pared 5 bases from V and 2 bases from J, leaving 12 bases between. This specimen belongs to a study of regulatory T cells in long-lasting Graves disease. Libraries of TCR beta came from iRepertoire HTBI primers plus Arm-PCR of CDR3 regions. Using its own MiXCR run on the multiplex PCR reads, TCRdb lists one record per CDR3 protein. The sample consists of approximately 400,000 distinct CDR3 sequences, less than 25% of them appearing once. Findings of the study overall: Patients whose Graves' disease persisted exhibited lower TCR diversity than those newly diagnosed.

The sample was peripheral blood mononuclear cells (PBMCs), taken when the disease was refractory, from a patient treated with antithyroid drugs. The rearrangement links TRBV6-1 to TRBJ2-2; possible D gene TRBD1, 6 bases. The sequence derives from a female donor with Graves disease. DNA for the CDR3: TGTGCCAGCAGTATACAGGGCCGAAACACCGGGGAGCTGTTTTTT. Protein sequence: CASSIQGRNTGELFF.